This T cell receptor beta chain comes out of a study of OX40 agonist ivuxolimab in advanced cancers. Whole-study results and caveats: Some of the nonresponding patients also showed low levels of normalized T-cell clonal expansion.

Libraries were prepared by immunoSEQ multiplex PCR; TCRdb keeps only in-frame clonotypes and omits some of them. This table holds 50,000 to 85,000 clones, around four fifths found once. V was pared by 2 bases and J by 5 bases, with 8 bases between. Germline CDR1 and CDR2: SGHTA and FQGNSA. The CDR3 sequence is 13 residues long. This clone was recorded a few times. Its cognate antigen is unknown. The chain carries TRBV7-2 and TRBJ2-3; unclear D gene. This clonotype was sampled from an adult with an advanced solid tumor such as melanoma, head and neck, liver or kidney cancer. Sequences were derived from CD4+ or CD8+ T cells sorted from blood, sampled in a trial of the OX40 agonist ivuxolimab. As DNA, the CDR3 is TGTGCCAGCAGCTTAAAAGTTCGAGATACGCAGTATTTT. Its protein product is CASSLKVRDTQYF.